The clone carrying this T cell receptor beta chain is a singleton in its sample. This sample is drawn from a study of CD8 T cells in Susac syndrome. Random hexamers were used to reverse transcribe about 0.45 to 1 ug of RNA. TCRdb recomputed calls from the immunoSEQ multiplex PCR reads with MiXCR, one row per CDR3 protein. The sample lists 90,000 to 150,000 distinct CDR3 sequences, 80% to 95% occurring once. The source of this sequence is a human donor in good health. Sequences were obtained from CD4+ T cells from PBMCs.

This CDR3 is CASKGTVGYTF. For the CDR3, the DNA is TGTGCCAGCAAAGGGACGGTTGGCTACACCTTC. The V gene is TRBV7-9, the J gene TRBJ1-2; weak D call: TRBD1 (5 bases). The CDR3 covers 11 residues. Germline assignment: CDR1 SEHNR and CDR2 FQNEAQ (reference sequence). The V end lost 7 bases, the J end lost 7 bases, and 10 bases lay between the germline ends.